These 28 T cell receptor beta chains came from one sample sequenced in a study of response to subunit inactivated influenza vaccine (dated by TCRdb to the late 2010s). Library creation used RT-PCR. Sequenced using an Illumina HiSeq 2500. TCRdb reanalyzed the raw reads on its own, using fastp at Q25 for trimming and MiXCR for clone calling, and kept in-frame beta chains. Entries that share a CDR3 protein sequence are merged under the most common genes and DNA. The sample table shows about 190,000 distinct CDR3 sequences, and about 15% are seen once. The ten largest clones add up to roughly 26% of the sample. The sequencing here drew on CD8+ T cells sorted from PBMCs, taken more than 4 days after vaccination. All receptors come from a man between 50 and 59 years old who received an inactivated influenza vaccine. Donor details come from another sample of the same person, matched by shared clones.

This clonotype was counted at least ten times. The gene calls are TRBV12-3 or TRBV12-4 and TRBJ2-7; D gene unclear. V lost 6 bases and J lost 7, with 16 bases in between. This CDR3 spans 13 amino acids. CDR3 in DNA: TGTGCCAGCAGCTCACCAGGTCTGGGGGAGCAGTACTTC. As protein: CASSSPGLGEQYF.

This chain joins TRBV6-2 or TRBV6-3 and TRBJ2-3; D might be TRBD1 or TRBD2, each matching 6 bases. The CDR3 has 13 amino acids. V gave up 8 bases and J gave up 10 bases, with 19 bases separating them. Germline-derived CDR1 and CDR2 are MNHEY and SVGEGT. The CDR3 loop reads CASGPRRGVAQYF. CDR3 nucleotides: TGTGCCAGCGGACCGAGAAGGGGGGTAGCGCAGTATTTT.

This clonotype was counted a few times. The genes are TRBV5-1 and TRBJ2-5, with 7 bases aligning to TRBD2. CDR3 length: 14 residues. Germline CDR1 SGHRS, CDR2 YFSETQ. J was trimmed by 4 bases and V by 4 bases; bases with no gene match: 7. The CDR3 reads CASSRAGVGETQYF. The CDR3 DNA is TGCGCCAGCAGCCGCGCGGGAGTTGGAGAGACCCAGTACTTC.

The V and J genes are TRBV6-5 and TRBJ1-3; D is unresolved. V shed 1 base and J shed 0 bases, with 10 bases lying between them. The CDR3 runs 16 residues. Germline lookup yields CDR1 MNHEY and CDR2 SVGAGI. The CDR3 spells CASSYWVANSGNTIYF. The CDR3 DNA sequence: TGTGCCAGCAGTTACTGGGTGGCGAACTCTGGAAACACCATATATTTT.

Written as DNA, the CDR3 is TGTGCCAGCAGTAAAGCCGGGACAAAAAGCACAGATACGCAGTATTTT. Translation: CASSKAGTKSTDTQYF. This sequence joins TRBV6-2 or TRBV6-3 and TRBJ2-3, with D perhaps matching TRBD1 (6 bases). The germline V and J ends were trimmed by 5 bases and 0 bases, with 15 bases remaining between them. Per germline, CDR1 MNHEY and CDR2 SVGEGT. The CDR3 length is 16 residues.

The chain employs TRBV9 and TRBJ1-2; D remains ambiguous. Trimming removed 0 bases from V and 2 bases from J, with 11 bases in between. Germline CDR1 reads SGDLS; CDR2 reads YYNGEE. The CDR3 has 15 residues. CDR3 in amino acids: CASSVEAAANYGYTF. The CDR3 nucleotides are TGTGCCAGCAGCGTAGAAGCAGCAGCCAACTATGGCTACACCTTC. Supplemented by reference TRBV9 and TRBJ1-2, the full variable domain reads DSGVTQTPKHLITATGQRVTLRCSPRSGDLSVYWYQQSLDQGLQFLIQYYNGEERAKGNILERFSAQQFPDLHSELNLSSLELGDSALYFCASSVEAAANYGYTFGSGTRLTVV.

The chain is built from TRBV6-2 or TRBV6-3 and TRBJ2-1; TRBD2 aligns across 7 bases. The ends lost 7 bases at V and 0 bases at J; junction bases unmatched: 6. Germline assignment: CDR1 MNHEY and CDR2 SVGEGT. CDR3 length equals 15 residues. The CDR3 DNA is TGTGCCAGCACCGTAGCGGGTAGCTCCTACAATGAGCAGTTCTTC. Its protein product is CASTVAGSSYNEQFF.

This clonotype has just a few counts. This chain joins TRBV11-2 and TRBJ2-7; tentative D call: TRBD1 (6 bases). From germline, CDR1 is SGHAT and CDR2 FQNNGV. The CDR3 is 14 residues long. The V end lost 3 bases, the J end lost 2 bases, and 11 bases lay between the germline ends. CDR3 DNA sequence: TGTGCCAGCAGCTTCCCGGACAGTCCCTACGAGCAGTACTTC. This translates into CASSFPDSPYEQYF.

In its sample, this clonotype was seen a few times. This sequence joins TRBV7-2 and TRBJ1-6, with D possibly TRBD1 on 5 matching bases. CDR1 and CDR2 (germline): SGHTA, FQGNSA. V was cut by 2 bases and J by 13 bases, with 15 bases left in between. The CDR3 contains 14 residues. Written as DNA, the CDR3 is TGTGCCAGCAGCTTATGGGACGGAGGTACGCCCCTCCACTTT. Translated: CASSLWDGGTPLHF.

The CDR3 DNA follows: TGCAGTGCCCGCGTGCCCTCCTTACGGGATACGCAGTATTTT. It encodes CSARVPSLRDTQYF. The V call is TRBV20-1, the J call TRBJ2-3; D is undetermined. Germline V gives CDR1 DFQATT, CDR2 SNEGSKA (reference sequence). Trimming removed 6 bases at V and 6 bases at J, with 19 bases between. This CDR3 region has 14 residues.

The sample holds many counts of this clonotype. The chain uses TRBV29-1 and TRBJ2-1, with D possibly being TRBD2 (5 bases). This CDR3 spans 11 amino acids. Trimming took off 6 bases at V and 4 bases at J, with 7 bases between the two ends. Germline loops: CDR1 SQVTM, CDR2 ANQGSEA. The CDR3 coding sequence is TGCAGCGTCGGACTTTACAATGAGCAGTTCTTC. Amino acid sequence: CSVGLYNEQFF.

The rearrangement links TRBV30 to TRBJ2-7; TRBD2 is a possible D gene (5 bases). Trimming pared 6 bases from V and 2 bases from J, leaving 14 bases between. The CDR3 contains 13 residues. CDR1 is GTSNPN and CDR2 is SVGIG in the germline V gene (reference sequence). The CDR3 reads CACLDEGTYEQYF. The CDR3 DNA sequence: TGTGCCTGTCTTGATGAGGGAACCTACGAGCAGTACTTC.

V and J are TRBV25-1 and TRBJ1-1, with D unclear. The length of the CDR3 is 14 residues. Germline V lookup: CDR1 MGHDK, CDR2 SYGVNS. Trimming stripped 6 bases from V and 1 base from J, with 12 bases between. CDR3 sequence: CASSPSPRNTEAFF. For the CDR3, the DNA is TGTGCCAGCAGCCCCAGTCCCCGGAACACTGAAGCTTTCTTT.

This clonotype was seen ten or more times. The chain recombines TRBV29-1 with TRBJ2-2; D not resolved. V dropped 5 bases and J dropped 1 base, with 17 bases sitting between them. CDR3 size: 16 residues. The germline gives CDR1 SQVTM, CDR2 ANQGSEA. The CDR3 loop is CSVTSGLRENTGELFF. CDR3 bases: TGCAGCGTTACGTCCGGGCTCCGTGAGAACACCGGGGAGCTGTTTTTT.

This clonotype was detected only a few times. DNA for the CDR3: TGTGCCAGCAGCTTAGACAGCTACAATCAGCCCCAGCATTTT. Residues: CASSLDSYNQPQHF. The genes are TRBV7-9 and TRBJ1-5; D gene uncertain. V was cut by 1 base and J by 3 bases, with 7 bases left in between. Germline assignment: CDR1 SEHNR and CDR2 FQNEAQ (reference sequence). CDR3 size: 14 residues.

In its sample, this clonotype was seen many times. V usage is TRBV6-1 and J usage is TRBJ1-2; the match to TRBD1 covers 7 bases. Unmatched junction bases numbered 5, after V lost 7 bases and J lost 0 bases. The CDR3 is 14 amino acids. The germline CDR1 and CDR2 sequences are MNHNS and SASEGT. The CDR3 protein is CASNDRATNYGYTF. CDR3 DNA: TGTGCCAGCAACGACAGGGCGACTAACTATGGCTACACCTTC.

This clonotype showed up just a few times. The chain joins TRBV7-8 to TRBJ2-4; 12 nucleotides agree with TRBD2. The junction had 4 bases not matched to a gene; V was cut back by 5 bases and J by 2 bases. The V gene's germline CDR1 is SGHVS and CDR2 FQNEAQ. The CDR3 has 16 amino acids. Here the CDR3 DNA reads TGTGCCAGCAGCCTACTAGCGGGGGGTACCAAAAACATTCAGTACTTC. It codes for CASSLLAGGTKNIQYF.

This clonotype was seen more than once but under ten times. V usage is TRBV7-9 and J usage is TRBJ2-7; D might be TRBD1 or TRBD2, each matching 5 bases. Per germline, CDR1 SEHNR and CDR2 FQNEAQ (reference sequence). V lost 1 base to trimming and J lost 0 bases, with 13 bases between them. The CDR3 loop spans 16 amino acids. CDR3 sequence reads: CASSLVVGDPSYEQYF. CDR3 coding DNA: TGTGCCAGCAGCTTAGTTGTAGGGGACCCCTCCTACGAGCAGTACTTC. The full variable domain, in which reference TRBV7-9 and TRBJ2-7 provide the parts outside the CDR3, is DTGVSQNPRHKITKRGQNVTFRCDPISEHNRLYWYRQTLGQGPEFLTYFQNEAQLEKSRLLSDRFSAERPKGSFSTLEIQRTEQGDSAMYLCASSLVVGDPSYEQYFGPGTRLTVT.

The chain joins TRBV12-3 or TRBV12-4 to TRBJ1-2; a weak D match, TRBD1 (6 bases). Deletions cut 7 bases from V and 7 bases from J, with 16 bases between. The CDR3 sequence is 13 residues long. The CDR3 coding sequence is TGTGCCAGCACTCCACAGGGTGGGTCTGGCTACACCTTC. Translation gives CASTPQGGSGYTF.

The chain's CDR3 is CASSPPRDILYEQYF. Written as DNA, the CDR3 is TGTGCCAGCAGCCCTCCCCGGGACATCTTATACGAGCAGTACTTC. The chain couples TRBV2 to TRBJ2-7; D is possibly TRBD1 (6 bases). Germline-derived CDR1 and CDR2 are SNHLY and FYNNEI. The V end lost 6 bases, the J end lost 4 bases, and 19 bases lay between the germline ends. The CDR3 covers 15 residues.

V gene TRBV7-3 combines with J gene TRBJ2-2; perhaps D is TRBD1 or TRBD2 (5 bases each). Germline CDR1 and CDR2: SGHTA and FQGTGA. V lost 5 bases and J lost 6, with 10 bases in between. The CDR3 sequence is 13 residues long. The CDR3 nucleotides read TGTGCCAGCAGCGCTTTGGGACCCGGGGAGCTGTTTTTT. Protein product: CASSALGPGELFF.

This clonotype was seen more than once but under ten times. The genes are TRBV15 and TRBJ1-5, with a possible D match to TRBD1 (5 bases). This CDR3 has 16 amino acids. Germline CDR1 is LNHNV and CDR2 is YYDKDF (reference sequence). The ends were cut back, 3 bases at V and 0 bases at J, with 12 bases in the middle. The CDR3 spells CATSRVGAYSNQPQHF. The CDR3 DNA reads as TGTGCCACCAGCAGGGTAGGGGCCTATAGCAATCAGCCCCAGCATTTT.

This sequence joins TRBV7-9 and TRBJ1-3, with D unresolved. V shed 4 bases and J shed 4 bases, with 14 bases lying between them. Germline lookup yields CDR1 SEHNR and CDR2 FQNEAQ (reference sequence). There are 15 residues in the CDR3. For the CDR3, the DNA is TGTGCCAGCAGCTACGGAGGACCTCCCGGAAACACCATATATTTT. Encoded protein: CASSYGGPPGNTIYF.

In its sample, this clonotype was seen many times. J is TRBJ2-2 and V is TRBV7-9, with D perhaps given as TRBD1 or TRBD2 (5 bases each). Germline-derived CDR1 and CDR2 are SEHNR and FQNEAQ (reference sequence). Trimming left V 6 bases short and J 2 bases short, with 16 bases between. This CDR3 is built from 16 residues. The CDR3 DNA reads TGTGCCAGCAGTCACGGGGCTAGTCCAAACACCGGGGAGCTGTTTTTT. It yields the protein CASSHGASPNTGELFF.

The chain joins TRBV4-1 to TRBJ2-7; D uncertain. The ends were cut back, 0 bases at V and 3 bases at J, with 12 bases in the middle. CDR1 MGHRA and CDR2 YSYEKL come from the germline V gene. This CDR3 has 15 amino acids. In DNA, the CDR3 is TGCGCCAGCAGCCAAGATCAAGTAAGATACTACGAGCAGTACTTC. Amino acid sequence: CASSQDQVRYYEQYF.

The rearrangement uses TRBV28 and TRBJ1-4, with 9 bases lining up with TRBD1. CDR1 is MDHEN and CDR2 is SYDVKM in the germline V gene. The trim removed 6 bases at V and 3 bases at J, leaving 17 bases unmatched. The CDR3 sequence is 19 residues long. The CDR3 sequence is CASSRKVTGGGGPNEKLFF. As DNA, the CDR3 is TGTGCCAGCAGCCGGAAAGTCACAGGGGGCGGGGGTCCTAATGAAAAACTGTTTTTT.

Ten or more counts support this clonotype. CDR3 residues: CASSLGGGRETQYF. The CDR3 region has the DNA TGTGCCAGCAGCTTGGGGGGGGGCAGAGAGACCCAGTACTTC. The chain employs TRBV7-6 and TRBJ2-5; a possible D gene is TRBD2 (7 bases). Germline V gene data show CDR1 as SGHVS and CDR2 as FNYEAQ. Trimming removed 3 bases from V and 4 bases from J, with 12 bases in between. The CDR3 contains 14 residues.

DNA for the CDR3: TGCAGTGCTTTGGACAGGGTCAACTACAATGAGCAGTTCTTC. Translated, it gives CSALDRVNYNEQFF. This sequence joins TRBV20-1 and TRBJ2-1; TRBD1 agrees at 8 bases. Germline lookup yields CDR1 DFQATT and CDR2 SNEGSKA (reference sequence). This CDR3 contains 14 residues. V dropped 5 bases and J dropped 3; count of bases not matched to a gene: 6.